This TCR beta chain was sequenced in a study of glioma-infiltrating T cells. Study as a whole: Blood libraries targeted roughly 4- to 10-fold coverage of roughly 1 million T cells. Notes on the study in general: Signature shared blood CDR3 motifs were enriched in low-divergence and depleted in high-divergence patients.

The V end was cut by 7 bases, the J end by 3 bases, with 7 bases between. The CDR3 covers 10 residues. Germline V gene lookup returns CDR1 DFQATT and CDR2 SNEGSKA (reference sequence). With respect to this clonotype: As yet, its antigen is unknown.

TCR alpha and beta CDR3 regions were amplified from RNA using iRepertoire nested multiplex PCR. Tissue mRNA or PBMC total RNA, roughly 100-400 ng, went into one-step reverse transcription and amplification. TCRdb re-analysed the multiplex PCR reads in MiXCR, keeping a single row per CDR3 protein. The sample lists 300,000 to 450,000 distinct CDR3 sequences; 41% were seen once. Source material: glioma tissue, nonneoplastic brain tissue, or PBMCs (not recorded which). The J gene is TRBJ2-7, the V gene TRBV20-1; D unresolved. The sequence derives from a human donor with low-grade glioma or glioblastoma, undergoing nonglioma brain surgery, or in good health (not recorded which). CDR3 protein: CSDRSYEQYF. DNA for the CDR3: TGCAGTGACCGCAGCTACGAGCAGTACTTC.